Described below is a single TCR beta chain sequence and its context. The antigen remains unidentified. The sample comes from a study of monozygotic twins with inflammatory bowel disease. Study-wide results and caveats: Findings did not support one strong IBD-associated signal or clonotype.

Template switching appended UMIs that held a 6-nucleotide sample barcode. TCRdb reprocessed the 5' RACE reads and stores each CDR3 protein as one record, lacking DNA. The specimen's table records approximately 400,000 distinct CDR3 sequences. The CDR3 spans 15 residues. CDR1 and CDR2 from the germline V gene are MNHEY and SVGAGI. The sequenced sample was blood. This clonotype originated in a human donor with ulcerative colitis or Crohn's disease, or a healthy co-twin of an affected twin (not recorded which). The chain recombines TRBV6-5 with TRBJ2-1. This CDR3 is CASSSVRDRNNEQFF.